This is a list of T cell receptor beta chains from one sample in a study of shared clonotypes between healthy human individuals. Sequenced by immunoSEQ multiplex PCR; TCRdb stores in-frame clones only, minus some. This table holds 800,000 to 950,000 clones, roughly 96% found once. Sequencing was performed on naive CD8+ T cells sorted from blood. All receptors come from a man aged 30 to 45 in good health. The CDR3 runs from the conserved cysteine through the conserved F or W. Fields, in order: V gene, clone size, D gene, J gene, CDR3 protein. A D gene is named only where the DNA matches it firmly. The size field is filled for only some rows; it gives once, few, many or a size class.

TRBV7-6	.	.	TRBJ2-7	CASSETNIYEQYF
TRBV5-4	.	TRBD1	TRBJ2-7	CASSGDRAYEQYF
TRBV7-9	.	TRBD1	TRBJ2-7	CASSFIQGPERDEQYF
TRBV15	.	.	TRBJ2-3	CATKMSDYPRGELYF
TRBV7-6	.	.	TRBJ2-2	CASSLGAGAGELFF
TRBV14	once	.	TRBJ1-2	CASSQELTGYYGYTF
TRBV27	.	.	TRBJ2-7	CASSSTGPSYEQYF
TRBV5-1	.	TRBD2	TRBJ2-7	CASSLGRLAGAYEQYF
TRBV27	once	TRBD2	TRBJ2-7	CASSPSGGRHEQYF
TRBV25-1	.	.	TRBJ2-7	CASSEYGLFNSEQYF
TRBV11-2	.	.	TRBJ2-7	CASSTTSNLFYEQYF
TRBV5-1	.	TRBD1	TRBJ2-7	CASSSPGQGTYEQYF
TRBV11-2	.	.	TRBJ2-3	CASRLGGLTDTQYF
TRBV4-1	.	TRBD2	TRBJ2-7	CASSHIGGDEQYF
TRBV27	.	.	TRBJ2-2	CASSLSDTGELFF
TRBV2	.	.	TRBJ1-3	CASSEVGGPGNTIYF
TRBV11-2	once	TRBD1	TRBJ2-3	CASSLGLRTGGIDTQYF